This T cell receptor (beta chain) was identified during a study of T-cell reconstitution after alpha-beta-depleted transplantation in children. CDR3 length equals 17 residues. Germline CDR1 is SEHNR and CDR2 is FQNEAQ (reference sequence). Unmatched junction bases numbered 4, after V lost 0 bases and J lost 6 bases. TCRbeta library construction was performed incorporating unique molecular identifiers. TCRdb re-called the PCR reads through MiXCR, storing one row per CDR3 protein. The table lists fewer than 550,000 distinct CDR3 sequences, 10% to 12% of them singletons. The clonotype was recovered from a female patient aged 2-9 years who had a stem cell transplant for aplastic anemia, so the T cells may come from the graft donor. The sequences come from PBMCs, mostly from graft donor cells, collected 180 days after TCRalphabeta/CD19-depleted stem cell transplant. The chain combines TRBV7-9 with TRBJ2-1; 14 bases are shared with TRBD2. CDR3: CASSLAGTSGSSNEQFF. DNA of the CDR3: TGTGCCAGCAGCTTAGCCGGGACTAGCGGGAGTAGCAATGAGCAGTTCTTC.